These 7 T cell receptor beta chains came from one sample sequenced in a study of T cell repertoires in aging, cancer and after chemotherapy. Peripheral blood genomic DNA, not sorted cells or RNA, was the template. A mixed TRB-A/B primer pool amplified rearranged TRB by multiplex touch-down PCR. TCRdb re-derived calls from the multiplex PCR reads in MiXCR, one entry per CDR3 protein. The sample lists 3,900 or so distinct CDR3 sequences, over 25% occurring once. Material for sequencing was blood. These receptors were collected from a human donor with a solid tumor.

As for this clonotype: Given the absence of the conserved phenylalanine or tryptophan at the CDR3 end, a read error is likely. V usage is TRBV6-1 and J usage is TRBJ2-4; D tentatively fits TRBD1 or TRBD2 (6 bases each). V was shortened by 1 base and J by 0 bases, with 19 bases between the two germline ends. The length of the CDR3 is 19 residues. CDR1 is MNHNS and CDR2 is SASEGT in the germline V gene. CDR3 sequence (DNA): TGTGCCAGCAGTGAAGTGGAGGGGGGCTGGATCTTAGCCAAAAACATTCAGTACTTA. Its protein is CASSEVEGGWILAKNIQYL.

This clonotype was seen more than once but under ten times. The chain recombines TRBV18 with TRBJ2-1; 11 positions agree with TRBD2. The germline V gene has CDR1 KGHSH and CDR2 LQKENI. Unmatched junction bases numbered 6, after V lost 6 bases and J lost 5 bases. The CDR3 runs 15 residues. The CDR3 protein is CASSQASGRNNEQFF. The CDR3 DNA follows: TGTGCCAGCTCCCAGGCTAGCGGGAGGAACAATGAGCAGTTCTTC.

This clonotype was counted a single time. CDR3 sequence: CASSIIEGSTEAFF. DNA of the CDR3: TGTGCCAGTAGTATAATTGAGGGAAGTACTGAAGCTTTCTTT. The chain carries TRBV19 and TRBJ1-1, with unresolved D. The V gene's germline CDR1 is LNHDA and CDR2 SQIVND (reference sequence). V dropped 2 bases and J dropped 5 bases, with 12 bases sitting between them. The CDR3 is 14 amino acids.

This sequence joins TRBV19 and TRBJ2-2; TRBD2 matches 8 bases. With 4 bases clipped from V and 0 bases from J, the junction kept 7 bases outside the gene matches. The CDR3 extends over 17 amino acids. The germline CDR1 and CDR2 sequences are LNHDA and SQIVND (reference sequence). The CDR3 region is CASSTRREVANTGELFF. The CDR3 DNA follows: TGTGCCAGTAGTACTCGGCGGGAGGTCGCGAACACCGGGGAGCTGTTTTTT.

This clonotype came up a few times. V gene TRBV19 combines with J gene TRBJ2-1; 12 nucleotides line up with TRBD2. This CDR3 region has 15 residues. The V segment lost 3 bases and the J segment 4 bases; nucleotides outside the gene matches: 1. Germline V gene data show CDR1 as LNHDA and CDR2 as SQIVND (reference sequence). This chain's CDR3 is CASSMTSGSYNEQFF. CDR3 in DNA: TGTGCCAGTAGTATGACTAGCGGGAGTTACAATGAGCAGTTCTTC.

The chain is built from TRBV28 and TRBJ2-7; 8 bases match TRBD2. The CDR3 totals 15 residues. Trimming removed 7 bases from V and 6 bases from J; junction bases left unmatched: 14. In germline, CDR1 is MDHEN, CDR2 SYDVKM. Here the CDR3 reads CASTSQGLGVSEQYV. The CDR3 DNA is TGTGCCAGCACCTCGCAGGGACTAGGGGTATCCGAGCAGTACGTC.

This clonotype has just a few counts. The chain employs TRBV12-3 or TRBV12-4 and TRBJ1-1; D uncertain. The germline V and J ends were trimmed by 6 bases and 0 bases, with 14 bases remaining between them. The CDR3 consists of 15 residues. CDR3 DNA sequence: TGTGCCAGCAGCTCAGACCTTTTAATGAACACTGAAGCTTTCTTT. It codes for CASSSDLLMNTEAFF.